This T cell receptor (beta chain) was sequenced for a study of untreated major depressive disorder. Study outcomes and limitations: Compared with controls, depressed patients showed more TRBV05-01 (Vbeta 5.1) usage in CD4+ T cells. The small study sample limits how generally findings apply.

Data came from immunoSEQ multiplex PCR; TCRdb stores just in-frame clones and leaves some out. Of around 23,000 clones in the sample, around 90% were seen once. About this clone: Antigen specificity is unknown.

Germline V CDR1 and CDR2: KGHSH, LQKENI. This CDR3 is built from 15 residues. The V end lost 5 bases, the J end lost 3 bases, and 14 bases lay between the germline ends. The clonotype originates from a woman aged 25 to 39 with major depressive disorder. This chain links TRBV18 with TRBJ1-3; unclear D gene. The sequenced sample was CD4+ T cells from PBMCs. Written as DNA, the CDR3 is TGTGCCAGCTCAACGCTAGGCCAAGGTGGAAACACCATATATTTT. Protein sequence: CASSTLGQGGNTIYF. Combining the CDR3 with reference TRBV18 and TRBJ1-3 gives the whole variable domain NAGVMQNPRHLVRRRGQEARLRCSPMKGHSHVYWYRQLPEEGLKFMVYLQKENIIDESGMPKERFSAEFPKEGPSILRIQQVVRGDSAAYFCASSTLGQGGNTIYFGEGSWLTVV.